This T cell receptor beta chain was sequenced during a study of blood T cells in healthy people across ages. Remarks on this clonotype: The junction differs from germline at one of its ends, possibly a read error.

PCR was performed a second time for about 7 to 11 cycles using a sample-barcoded 5' primer and a J-beta primer mix. TCRdb called the 5' RACE reads again in MiXCR, with one record for every CDR3 protein. Of around 1,800,000 distinct CDR3 sequences in the sample, 39% are singletons; the top ten hold more than 20%. The CDR3 loop spans 14 amino acids. The sequence derives from a human donor in good health. This chain joins TRBV12-3 or TRBV12-4 and TRBJ2-3; 11 bases match TRBD2. The sequenced material came from blood. The CDR3 nucleotides read TGTGCCAGCACTTTAATCCTAGCGGGGGGTACGCAGTATTTT. It specifies CASTLILAGGTQYF.